A single sample gave rise to the 6 T cell receptor beta chains below, sequenced in a study of blood T cell repertoires in COVID-19. Data came from immunoSEQ multiplex PCR; TCRdb stores just in-frame clones and leaves some out. The sample includes roughly 36,000 clones, roughly 85% of them seen just once. Sequenced material: peripheral blood. The receptors shown here come from a man in his fifties or sixties with active COVID-19.

J is TRBJ2-7 and V is TRBV19; a possible D gene is TRBD1 (7 bases). The CDR3 has 14 residues. Trimming removed 5 bases at V and 2 bases at J, with 13 bases between. The germline gives CDR1 LNHDA, CDR2 SQIVND (reference sequence). This CDR3 is CASSVQGGPYEQYF. As DNA, the CDR3 is TGTGCCAGTAGTGTGCAGGGGGGTCCCTACGAGCAGTACTTC.

V gene TRBV19 combines with J gene TRBJ2-7, with D possibly being TRBD1 (6 bases). V lost 5 bases and J lost 4, with 12 bases in between. The CDR3 has 13 amino acids. CDR1 and CDR2 (germline): LNHDA, SQIVND (reference sequence). The CDR3 nucleotides read TGTGCCAGTAGTCTACAGGGTTCTTACGAGCAGTACTTC. Protein: CASSLQGSYEQYF.

This clone appeared once. The rearrangement joins TRBV28 to TRBJ1-2; the D gene is possibly TRBD1 (5 bases). V lost 6 bases, J lost 4 bases, and 18 bases lay in between. Germline assignment: CDR1 MDHEN and CDR2 SYDVKM. The CDR3 runs to 15 residues. In DNA form, the CDR3 reads TGTGCCAGCAGCCCCTCTGGCAGGGTGGCCTATGGCTACACCTTC. Translation gives CASSPSGRVAYGYTF.

The rearrangement uses TRBV9 and TRBJ2-1; TRBD2 matches at 8 bases. V gave up 1 base and J gave up 8 bases; unmatched junction bases: 11. Germline lookup yields CDR1 SGDLS and CDR2 YYNGEE. The CDR3 runs 16 residues. CDR3 nucleotide sequence: TGTGCCAGCAGCGTACAGTTAGCGGGAAGAGGGGATGAGCAGTTCTTC. Its protein product is CASSVQLAGRGDEQFF. The complete variable domain, with remaining parts taken from reference TRBV9 and TRBJ2-1, reads DSGVTQTPKHLITATGQRVTLRCSPRSGDLSVYWYQQSLDQGLQFLIQYYNGEERAKGNILERFSAQQFPDLHSELNLSSLELGDSALYFCASSVQLAGRGDEQFFGPGTRLTVL.

The chain combines TRBV9 with TRBJ1-2, with a weak D call TRBD1 (5 bases). CDR3 length: 15 residues. V shed 4 bases and J shed 5 bases, with 18 bases lying between them. CDR1 SGDLS and CDR2 YYNGEE come from the germline V gene. CDR3 nucleotides: TGTGCCAGCAGCACTTCGTCAGGGATGAGGTATGGCTACACCTTC. It encodes CASSTSSGMRYGYTF.

The CDR3 nucleotides read TGTGCCAGCAGTCTTCAGGGACAGGGGATCAATGAGCAGTTCTTC. Its translation is CASSLQGQGINEQFF. The chain recombines TRBV14 with TRBJ2-1, with 10 bases that match TRBD1. Trimming cost V 6 bases and J 6 bases; bases outside gene matches: 8. This CDR3 comprises 15 residues. Germline values: CDR1 SGHDN, CDR2 FVKESK.